This paragraph reports one TCR beta chain. This entry is derived from a study of monozygotic twins with cystic fibrosis. About the study: Libraries were built from three micrograms of fragmented DNA using approximately 15 PCR cycles.

Libraries were prepared by immunoSEQ multiplex PCR; TCRdb keeps only in-frame clonotypes and omits some of them. The table records 30,000 to 45,000 clones, 84% of them present only once. This clonotype was sampled from a girl aged 2-10 years with cystic fibrosis. The specimen was blood.

The CDR3 spells CASQDFNQPQHF. Written as DNA, the CDR3 is TGTGCCAGCCAGGACTTCAATCAGCCCCAGCATTTT. The gene calls are TRBV2 and TRBJ1-5; D gene ambiguous. The length of the CDR3 is 12 residues. Per germline, CDR1 SNHLY and CDR2 FYNNEI. V lost 8 bases, J lost 3 bases, and 8 bases lay in between. Full variable domain (outside the CDR3, taken from reference TRBV2 and TRBJ1-5): EPEVTQTPSHQVTQMGQEVILRCVPISNHLYFYWYRQILGQKVEFLVSFYNNEISEKSEIFDDQFSVERPDGSNFTLKIRSTKLEDSAMYFCASQDFNQPQHFGDGTRLSIL.